Below are 30 T cell receptor beta chains sequenced from a single sample in a study of blood T cell repertoires in COVID-19. Profiling relied on immunoSEQ multiplex PCR, and the TCRdb table lists in-frame clones only, not all of them. The sample has 240,000 or so clones, around nine tenths seen once. Source material: PBMCs or T cells enriched from blood (not recorded which). These receptor sequences come from a middle-aged man who had recovered from COVID-19.

This clone came up a few times. The V and J genes are TRBV5-1 and TRBJ1-2; possible D gene TRBD1, 6 bases. This CDR3 is 13 amino acids long. V was cut by 0 bases and J by 8 bases, with 11 bases left in between. Per the germline V gene, CDR1 is SGHRS and CDR2 is YFSETQ. The CDR3 region is CASSLDRDQGYTF. CDR3 sequence (DNA): TGCGCCAGCAGCTTGGACAGGGATCAAGGCTACACCTTC.

This clone has a handful of counts. This chain links TRBV7-9 with TRBJ1-2, with unresolved D. Germline CDR1 SEHNR, CDR2 FQNEAQ (reference sequence). The CDR3 contains 13 residues. V was shortened by 1 base and J by 5 bases, with 8 bases between the two germline ends. CDR3 sequence (DNA): TGTGCCAGCAGCTTAGGTCCTGAGTATGGCTACACCTTC. Translation gives CASSLGPEYGYTF. Supplemented by reference TRBV7-9 and TRBJ1-2, the full variable domain reads DTGVSQNPRHKITKRGQNVTFRCDPISEHNRLYWYRQTLGQGPEFLTYFQNEAQLEKSRLLSDRFSAERPKGSFSTLEIQRTEQGDSAMYLCASSLGPEYGYTFGSGTRLTVV.

The CDR3 is CASTGTSPSTGELFF. The CDR3, as DNA: TGTGCCAGTACCGGGACTAGTCCCTCGACCGGGGAGCTGTTTTTT. The genes are TRBV19 and TRBJ2-2, with 8 bases matching TRBD2. Unmatched junction bases numbered 9, after V lost 7 bases and J lost 5 bases. The CDR3 contains 15 residues. The germline V gene has CDR1 LNHDA and CDR2 SQIVND (reference sequence).

The V call is TRBV11-2, the J call TRBJ2-5; 8 nucleotides line up with TRBD1. This CDR3 contains 14 residues. CDR1 is SGHAT and CDR2 is FQNNGV in the germline V gene. V lost 5 bases and J lost 1; bases outside the gene matches: 3. The CDR3 nucleotides are TGTGCCAGCAGCCGAGGGACAGGCCAAGAGACCCAGTACTTC. Translation gives CASSRGTGQETQYF.

The chain joins TRBV3-1 (or the pseudogene TRBV3-2) to TRBJ1-3, with 8 nucleotides matching TRBD1. The CDR3 loop spans 15 amino acids. V was clipped by 5 bases and J by 3 bases; unmatched bases: 6. Germline CDR1 and CDR2: LGHDT and YNNKEL (reference sequence). The CDR3 here is CASSRSGGDGNTIYF. For the CDR3, the DNA is TGTGCCAGCAGCAGATCAGGGGGCGATGGAAACACCATATATTTT.

The chain joins TRBV19 to TRBJ2-7; 7 bases are a match to TRBD1. Trimming took 2 bases from V and 0 from J; bases not matched to a gene: 10. This CDR3 has 17 amino acids. Germline V gene lookup returns CDR1 LNHDA and CDR2 SQIVND (reference sequence). The CDR3 protein is CASSIYHGDSPSYEQYF. As DNA, the CDR3 is TGTGCCAGTAGTATATATCATGGGGACAGTCCCTCCTACGAGCAGTACTTC.

For the CDR3, the DNA is TGCGCCAGCAGCTTGGAGTCAGGGGAACTCGAAAAACTGTTTTTT. As protein: CASSLESGELEKLFF. This sequence joins TRBV5-1 and TRBJ1-4, with D perhaps TRBD1 (6 bases). This CDR3 has 15 amino acids. V was pared by 0 bases and J by 8 bases, with 14 bases between. The germline gives CDR1 SGHRS, CDR2 YFSETQ.

The chain recombines TRBV13 with TRBJ2-5; 7 bases agree with TRBD1. The CDR3 is 19 residues long. Germline CDR1 PRHDT, CDR2 FYEKMQ (reference sequence). Trimming removed 0 bases from V and 7 bases from J; junction bases left unmatched: 20. CDR3 bases: TGTGCCAGCAGCTTAGGCCTCGGGTGGGGACAGAGAAGAGTCGGGACCCAGTACTTC. This codes for CASSLGLGWGQRRVGTQYF. Full variable domain (rest looked up from reference TRBV13 and TRBJ2-5): AAGVIQSPRHLIKEKRETATLKCYPIPRHDTVYWYQQGPGQDPQFLISFYEKMQSDKGSIPDRFSAQQFSDYHSELNMSSLELGDSALYFCASSLGLGWGQRRVGTQYFGPGTRLLVL.

V is TRBV25-1 and J is TRBJ2-7, with D possibly being TRBD2 (6 bases). From germline, CDR1 is MGHDK and CDR2 SYGVNS. V gave up 4 bases and J gave up 3 bases, with 10 bases separating them. The length of the CDR3 is 13 residues. The CDR3 protein is CASSVGGIYEQYF. The CDR3 DNA reads as TGTGCCAGCAGTGTCGGGGGAATCTACGAGCAGTACTTC.

The chain employs TRBV18 and TRBJ1-2; 8 positions match TRBD1. The germline CDR1 and CDR2 sequences are KGHSH and LQKENI. CDR3 size: 17 residues. Trimming removed 10 bases from V and 6 bases from J; junction bases left unmatched: 22. CDR3: CATRPRAGAGGADGYTF. CDR3 sequence (DNA): TGTGCCACTCGACCCAGGGCCGGGGCAGGGGGCGCAGATGGCTACACCTTC.

The gene calls are TRBV5-8 and TRBJ1-1, with D perhaps TRBD1 (6 bases). CDR1 is SGHTS and CDR2 is YDEGEE in the germline V gene. V gave up 4 bases and J gave up 4 bases, with 14 bases separating them. The CDR3 consists of 14 residues. The CDR3 region is CASSHRESLTEAFF. The DNA of the CDR3 is TGTGCCAGCAGCCACAGGGAGTCCCTCACTGAAGCTTTCTTT.

V is TRBV18 and J is TRBJ1-4; D is uncertain. The V end was cut by 2 bases, the J end by 5 bases, with 6 bases between. Looked up from germline, CDR1 is KGHSH and CDR2 is LQKENI. There are 13 residues in the CDR3. The CDR3 here is CASSPSQNEKLFF. The CDR3 DNA is TGTGCCAGCTCACCATCCCAGAATGAAAAACTGTTTTTT.

V gene TRBV7-3 combines with J gene TRBJ2-5, with D perhaps TRBD2 (5 bases). Germline CDR1 and CDR2: SGHTA and FQGTGA. This CDR3 is 14 amino acids long. Trimming took 2 bases from V and 4 from J, leaving 11 bases between them. This chain's CDR3 is CASSLSGVGETQYF. The CDR3 bases are TGTGCCAGCAGCTTATCCGGGGTGGGAGAGACCCAGTACTTC. Drawing the rest from reference TRBV7-3 and TRBJ2-5, the complete variable domain is GAGVSQTPSNKVTEKGKYVELRCDPISGHTALYWYRQSLGQGPEFLIYFQGTGAADDSGLPNDRFFAVRPEGSVSTLKIQRTERGDSAVYLCASSLSGVGETQYFGPGTRLLVL.

This chain connects TRBV7-9 to TRBJ2-3, with a weak D call TRBD2 (6 bases). V was clipped by 1 base and J by 6 bases, with 14 bases between them. The CDR3 runs to 15 residues. CDR1 SEHNR and CDR2 FQNEAQ come from the germline V gene (reference sequence). Here the CDR3 DNA reads TGTGCCAGCAGCTTAGTATTAGCGGCCGGTGATACGCAGTATTTT. Its translation: CASSLVLAAGDTQYF.

This clone was picked up one time. This chain links TRBV10-3 with TRBJ1-5; D is unclear. V was trimmed by 2 bases and J by 2 bases, leaving 4 bases between them. Germline V gives CDR1 ENHRY, CDR2 SYGVKD. CDR3 length: 13 amino acids. Here the CDR3 DNA reads TGTGCCATCAGTGAGGAGGGCAATCAGCCCCAGCATTTT. This sequence encodes CAISEEGNQPQHF.

The J gene is TRBJ2-5, the V gene TRBV3-1 (or the pseudogene TRBV3-2); D not resolved. CDR3 length: 12 residues. The V gene's germline CDR1 is LGHDT and CDR2 YNNKEL (reference sequence). V was cut by 0 bases and J by 4 bases, with 3 bases left in between. Here the CDR3 reads CASSQDRETQYF. DNA of the CDR3: TGTGCCAGCAGCCAAGATCGAGAGACCCAGTACTTC.

This clone has just a few counts. The chain has TRBV11-2 and TRBJ1-4, with D unclear. The CDR3 is 15 residues long. CDR1 is SGHAT, CDR2 FQNNGV, per germline. The V end lost 5 bases, the J end lost 0 bases, and 10 bases lay between the germline ends. The chain's CDR3 is CASSLDTTTNEKLFF. CDR3 sequence (DNA): TGTGCCAGCAGCCTCGACACGACAACTAATGAAAAACTGTTTTTT.

V is TRBV6-5 and J is TRBJ1-1, with 7 bases lining up with TRBD1. The germline V gene has CDR1 MNHEY and CDR2 SVGAGI. The CDR3 extends over 14 amino acids. V lost 0 bases and J lost 11; bases outside the gene matches: 9. The CDR3 sequence is CASSYSKGALNAFF. CDR3 in DNA: TGTGCCAGCAGTTACTCGAAGGGGGCTCTAAACGCTTTCTTT.

This sequence joins TRBV10-3 and TRBJ2-3; maybe TRBD2 (5 bases). Trimming stripped 2 bases from V and 10 bases from J, with 16 bases between. Germline values: CDR1 ENHRY, CDR2 SYGVKD. This CDR3 contains 14 residues. For the CDR3, the DNA is TGTGCCATCAGTGAGGGCTCAGCCGGGGTGGCGCAGTATTTT. Residues: CAISEGSAGVAQYF.

This CDR3 reads CASSLAGVGQWDKGSYEQYF. The CDR3 nucleotides are TGCGCCAGCAGCTTGGCCGGGGTGGGACAGTGGGATAAGGGCTCCTACGAGCAGTACTTC. The chain carries TRBV5-1 and TRBJ2-7; 7 positions agree with TRBD1. The CDR3 consists of 20 residues. Germline-derived CDR1 and CDR2 are SGHRS and YFSETQ. V dropped 0 bases and J dropped 0; count of bases not matched to a gene: 18.

The gene calls are TRBV3-1 (or the pseudogene TRBV3-2) and TRBJ1-4; D remains unclear. Germline CDR1 is LGHDT and CDR2 is YNNKEL (reference sequence). V was pared by 6 bases and J by 8 bases, with 10 bases between. The CDR3 consists of 12 residues. CDR3 DNA: TGTGCCAGCAGACATTCATCGGAAAAACTGTTTTTT. Translated, it gives CASRHSSEKLFF.

V usage is TRBV9 and J usage is TRBJ1-5; D is possibly TRBD1 (6 bases). Trimming removed 0 bases at V and 7 bases at J, with 14 bases between. The length of the CDR3 is 15 residues. Germline loops: CDR1 SGDLS, CDR2 YYNGEE. The CDR3 here is CASSVGSQGGQPQHF. The CDR3 bases are TGTGCCAGCAGCGTAGGGTCACAGGGTGGGCAGCCCCAGCATTTT. The whole variable domain, filled in from reference TRBV9 and TRBJ1-5, reads DSGVTQTPKHLITATGQRVTLRCSPRSGDLSVYWYQQSLDQGLQFLIQYYNGEERAKGNILERFSAQQFPDLHSELNLSSLELGDSALYFCASSVGSQGGQPQHFGDGTRLSIL.

The CDR3 DNA reads as TGTGCCAGCAGCTCCCTGGGACTAGCGGGAGGTTCCGATACGCAGTATTTT. It is translated as CASSSLGLAGGSDTQYF. This chain connects TRBV7-3 to TRBJ2-3; 15 bases match TRBD2. The CDR3 sequence is 17 residues long. V was clipped by 4 bases and J by 6 bases; unmatched bases: 8. The V gene's germline CDR1 is SGHTA and CDR2 FQGTGA.

V gene TRBV10-2 combines with J gene TRBJ2-2; 8 bases are shared with TRBD2. Germline V gene sequence: CDR1 WSHSY, CDR2 SAAADI. The CDR3 contains 15 residues. V was clipped by 7 bases and J by 6 bases; unmatched bases: 10. The CDR3: CASILSGGAAGELFF. CDR3 in DNA: TGCGCCAGCATTCTTTCCGGGGGGGCCGCCGGGGAGCTGTTTTTT.

V gene TRBV27 combines with J gene TRBJ2-1, with 9 bases aligning to TRBD2. Unmatched junction bases numbered 12, after V lost 6 bases and J lost 3 bases. CDR3 length: 17 residues. Germline lookup yields CDR1 MNHEY and CDR2 SMNVEV (reference sequence). DNA for the CDR3: TGTGCCAGCAGGGCGACTAGCGGAGGACCCTACTACAATGAGCAGTTCTTC. This encodes CASRATSGGPYYNEQFF.

The table lists this clone with a count of one. The chain joins TRBV21-1 to TRBJ2-7; the table's D call, TRBD1, has no DNA check behind it. TRBV21-1 is reported as a pseudogene. The CDR3 runs 14 residues. In DNA, the CDR3 is TGTGCCAGCAGCAAAGAGCAAAACAGCTACGAGCAGTACTTC. As protein: CASSKEQNSYEQYF.

The chain couples TRBV6-2 or TRBV6-3 to TRBJ2-1; 10 nucleotides match TRBD2. The germline V gene encodes CDR1 MNHEY and CDR2 SVGEGT. This CDR3 spans 17 amino acids. After removal of 4 bases from V and 2 bases from J, the junction contained 8 bases not matched to a gene. The CDR3 DNA is TGTGCCAGCAGTTTTTATCCCGGGACTAGCGCCTACAATGAGCAGTTCTTC. It specifies CASSFYPGTSAYNEQFF.

V gene TRBV19 combines with J gene TRBJ2-7; D ambiguous. The ends were cut back, 4 bases at V and 1 base at J, with 11 bases in the middle. Germline-derived CDR1 and CDR2 are LNHDA and SQIVND (reference sequence). The CDR3 totals 14 residues. The CDR3 nucleotides read TGTGCCAGTAGTAAGGCACGGAGTTCCTACGAGCAGTACTTC. Translated: CASSKARSSYEQYF. Together with reference TRBV19 and TRBJ2-7, the CDR3 gives the full variable domain: DGGITQSPKYLFRKEGQNVTLSCEQNLNHDAMYWYRQDPGQGLRLIYYSQIVNDFQKGDIAEGYSVSREKKESFPLTVTSAQKNPTAFYLCASSKARSSYEQYFGPGTRLTVT.

The genes are TRBV19 and TRBJ2-2; maybe TRBD2 (5 bases). Looked up from germline, CDR1 is LNHDA and CDR2 is SQIVND (reference sequence). CDR3 length: 18 amino acids. The germline V and J ends were trimmed by 3 bases and 1 base, with 18 bases remaining between them. Here the CDR3 DNA reads TGTGCCAGTAGTATTCTGGCTAGGACTGGGGTGAACACCGGGGAGCTGTTTTTT. It yields the protein CASSILARTGVNTGELFF.

The table lists this clone with a count of one. This chain connects TRBV9 to TRBJ2-5, with D perhaps matching TRBD1 (5 bases). This CDR3 region has 18 residues. In germline, CDR1 is SGDLS, CDR2 YYNGEE. Trimming shortened V by 3 bases and J by 4 bases, and 25 bases separated the two germline ends. CDR3: CASSENPSSWGQVETQYF. CDR3 nucleotide sequence: TGTGCCAGCAGCGAGAACCCCTCCAGTTGGGGCCAAGTAGAGACCCAGTACTTC.